One and the same sample provided the 8 T cell receptor beta chains below, sequenced in a study of T cell repertoires in cytomegalovirus infection. TCRdb re-derived calls from the reads in MiXCR, one entry per CDR3 protein. Of 250,000 to 300,000 distinct CDR3 sequences listed, roughly an eighth are singletons. Material for sequencing was PBMCs. These receptors were collected from a human donor in good health (CMV status not recorded). Some clones in this sample may be carry-over from other donors' samples.

This rearrangement joins TRBV20-1 to TRBJ1-1; 9 bases fit TRBD1. Per germline, CDR1 DFQATT and CDR2 SNEGSKA (reference sequence). V gave up 1 base and J gave up 4 bases; unmatched junction bases: 7. CDR3 length: 15 amino acids. CDR3: CSARVPGTGSTEAFF. In nucleotides, the CDR3 is TGCAGTGCTAGAGTCCCCGGGACAGGGTCCACTGAAGCTTTCTTT.

This clonotype was seen a few times. The rearrangement uses TRBV5-5 and TRBJ2-7; D is possibly TRBD2 (6 bases). The CDR3 is made up of 15 amino acids. V was clipped by 0 bases and J by 2 bases, with 12 bases between them. Germline V gene data show CDR1 as SGHKS and CDR2 as YYEKEE (reference sequence). The CDR3 loop is CASSLGPGETYEQYF. The CDR3, as DNA: TGTGCCAGCAGCTTGGGTCCGGGGGAAACCTACGAGCAGTACTTC.

This clonotype was counted many times. The V gene is TRBV6-2 or TRBV6-3, the J gene TRBJ2-1, with 13 bases lining up with TRBD2. The CDR3 covers 17 residues. Trimming cost V 4 bases and J 8 bases; bases outside gene matches: 11. In germline, CDR1 is MNHEY, CDR2 SVGEGT. CDR3 DNA sequence: TGTGCCAGCAGTTGGGCACTAGCGGGAGGGCTTCGGGATGAGCAGTTCTTC. Protein product: CASSWALAGGLRDEQFF.

This clonotype was counted ten times or more. The rearrangement joins TRBV20-1 to TRBJ2-4; possibly TRBD1 or TRBD2 for D (5 bases each). The CDR3 totals 14 residues. V was shortened by 6 bases and J by 0 bases, with 12 bases between the two germline ends. CDR1 and CDR2 from the germline V gene are DFQATT and SNEGSKA (reference sequence). Here the CDR3 DNA reads TGCAGTGCGGGGGAACGATTAGCCAAAAACATTCAGTACTTC. Amino acids: CSAGERLAKNIQYF.

In its sample, this clonotype was seen a few times. The chain joins TRBV7-9 to TRBJ2-1, with D perhaps matching TRBD2 (5 bases). From germline, CDR1 is SEHNR and CDR2 FQNEAQ (reference sequence). The V end was cut by 7 bases, the J end by 8 bases, with 18 bases between. The CDR3 is 14 residues long. The CDR3 nucleotides read TGTGCCAGCACCGCTCCCCGGGATTACGATGAGCAGTTCTTC. This codes for CASTAPRDYDEQFF.

The V call is TRBV20-1, the J call TRBJ2-1, with 10 positions matching TRBD1. CDR1 and CDR2 (germline): DFQATT, SNEGSKA (reference sequence). The CDR3 covers 14 residues. Trimming cost V 4 bases and J 7 bases; bases outside gene matches: 7. The CDR3 sequence is CSAIGQGVRNEQFF. The CDR3 DNA sequence: TGCAGTGCTATTGGACAGGGGGTACGGAATGAGCAGTTCTTC.

This clonotype was observed once. This chain connects TRBV7-9 to TRBJ2-1; D uncertain. V was cut by 1 base and J by 7 bases, with 8 bases left in between. CDR3 length equals 13 residues. Looked up from germline, CDR1 is SEHNR and CDR2 is FQNEAQ (reference sequence). The CDR3 region has the DNA TGTGCCAGCAGCTTAGTGTTCCCAAATGAGCAGTTCTTC. Residues: CASSLVFPNEQFF.

Worth noting for this clonotype: No conserved phenylalanine or tryptophan ends this CDR3, so it is likely a read error. The rearrangement uses TRBV10-3 and TRBJ1-5, with no clear D. CDR3 length: 13 amino acids. V gave up 8 bases and J gave up 2 bases, with 10 bases separating them. The germline gives CDR1 ENHRY, CDR2 SYGVKD. Written as DNA, the CDR3 is TGTGCCATCGGCCGCGTGGGCAATCAGCCCCAGCATTCT. Protein: CAIGRVGNQPQHS.